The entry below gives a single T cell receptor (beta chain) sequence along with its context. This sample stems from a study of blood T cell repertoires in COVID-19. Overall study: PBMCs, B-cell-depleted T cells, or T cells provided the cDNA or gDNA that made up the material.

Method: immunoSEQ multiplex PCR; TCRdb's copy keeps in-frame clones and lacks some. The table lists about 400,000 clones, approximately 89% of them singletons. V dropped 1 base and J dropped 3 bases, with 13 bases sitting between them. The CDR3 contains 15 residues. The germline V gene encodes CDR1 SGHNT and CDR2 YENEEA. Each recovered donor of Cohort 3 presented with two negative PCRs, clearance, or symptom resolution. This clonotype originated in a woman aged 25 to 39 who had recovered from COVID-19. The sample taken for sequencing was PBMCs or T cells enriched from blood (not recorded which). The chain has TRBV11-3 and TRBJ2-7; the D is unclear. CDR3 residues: CASSLGAEQNYEQYF. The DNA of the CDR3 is TGTGCCAGCAGCTTAGGGGCTGAACAGAACTACGAGCAGTACTTC.